The 32 T cell receptor beta chains below were found in one sample sequenced in a study of cytomegalovirus exposure and HLA in healthy donors. The PCR used 60 Vbeta and 13 Jbeta primers. Measured with immunoSEQ multiplex PCR; TCRdb has only the in-frame clones, and not every one. The profile shows approximately 110,000 clones, 74% of them singletons. Sequences were obtained from PBMCs. These receptors all stem from a man aged 45 to 65 in good health and CMV-seropositive.

The gene calls are TRBV7-2 and TRBJ1-2, with TRBD1 matching 8 bases. CDR3 length: 15 residues. Germline CDR1 SGHTA, CDR2 FQGNSA. Trimming took 4 bases from V and 7 from J; bases not matched to a gene: 11. This chain's CDR3 is CASSSPSGGAGGYTF. The CDR3 nucleotides read TGTGCCAGCAGCTCCCCTTCAGGGGGCGCGGGTGGCTACACCTTC.

The chain employs TRBV9 and TRBJ1-3; no clear D. The CDR3 loop spans 14 amino acids. Germline V gives CDR1 SGDLS, CDR2 YYNGEE. V was clipped by 5 bases and J by 3 bases, with 12 bases between them. The CDR3 DNA is TGTGCCAGCAGTGTACAACTAGGTGGAAACACCATATATTTT. Its protein is CASSVQLGGNTIYF.

Details on this clone: A read error may account for a junction end that differs from germline. The chain links TRBV11-2 to TRBJ2-1, with a possible D match to TRBD2 (5 bases). The germline CDR1 and CDR2 sequences are SGHAT and FQNNGV. The CDR3 is made up of 18 amino acids. The CDR3: CASSSFRPTSFSSNEQFF. DNA for the CDR3: TGTGCCAGCAGCTCCTTCCGTCCCACTAGTTTTTCCTCCAATGAGCAGTTCTTC.

The chain carries TRBV5-6 and TRBJ1-3; tentative D call: TRBD1 (5 bases). The CDR3 is made up of 13 amino acids. Germline CDR1 is SGHDT and CDR2 is YYEEEE. Deletions cut 1 base from V and 4 bases from J, with 6 bases between. The CDR3 here is CASSLTGGNTIYF. The DNA for the CDR3 is TGTGCCAGCAGCTTGACAGGCGGAAACACCATATATTTT.

The genes are TRBV5-1 and TRBJ1-3; D gene unclear. The CDR3 runs 14 residues. Trimming removed 1 base at V and 0 bases at J, with 5 bases between. In germline, CDR1 is SGHRS, CDR2 YFSETQ. Here the CDR3 reads CASSLTGSGNTIYF. In nucleotides, the CDR3 is TGCGCCAGCAGCTTGACGGGCTCTGGAAACACCATATATTTT.

The rearrangement joins TRBV19 to TRBJ2-5, with TRBD1 matching over 11 bases. The J segment lost 2 bases and the V segment lost 6 bases, leaving 14 bases of the junction unmatched. The CDR3 is 18 amino acids. Germline V gene lookup returns CDR1 LNHDA and CDR2 SQIVND (reference sequence). This CDR3 reads CASSPGAGTGGGQETQYF. CDR3 nucleotides: TGTGCCAGTAGCCCAGGGGCCGGGACAGGGGGAGGGCAAGAGACCCAGTACTTC.

A single count supports this clone. The chain has TRBV11-3 and TRBJ1-1; the match to TRBD1 covers 7 bases. CDR1 is SGHNT and CDR2 is YENEEA in the germline V gene. The CDR3 covers 15 residues. Germline trimming cut 4 bases from V and 1 base from J; bases unmatched to any gene: 6. The CDR3 loop reads CASSSGQASNTEAFF. CDR3 DNA: TGTGCCAGCAGCTCAGGACAGGCGTCGAACACTGAAGCTTTCTTT.

This clone appeared a few times. This chain's CDR3 is CASSYSSAGELFF. The CDR3 nucleotides are TGTGCCAGCAGTTATTCTAGCGCCGGGGAGCTGTTTTTT. The J gene is TRBJ2-2, the V gene TRBV9, with D perhaps TRBD2 (6 bases). The CDR3 is 13 residues long. Trimming took 5 bases from V and 6 from J, leaving 11 bases between them. From germline, CDR1 is SGDLS and CDR2 YYNGEE.

The chain is built from TRBV5-1 and TRBJ2-2; 7 bases map to TRBD1. CDR3 length: 14 residues. V shed 6 bases, J shed 5 bases, and the junction held 7 bases outside the gene matches. Per germline, CDR1 SGHRS and CDR2 YFSETQ. CDR3: CASTQGTGTGELFF. Here the CDR3 DNA reads TGCGCCAGCACACAGGGGACGGGGACCGGGGAGCTGTTTTTT.

This clone was seen a handful of times. The rearrangement links TRBV18 to TRBJ1-1, with D possibly TRBD1 on 5 matching bases. Trimming took 3 bases from V and 5 from J, leaving 13 bases between them. CDR1 is KGHSH, CDR2 LQKENI, per germline. The CDR3 is 14 residues long. Here the CDR3 reads CASSPRTKGTEAFF. The CDR3 DNA reads as TGTGCCAGCTCACCTAGGACTAAGGGGACTGAAGCTTTCTTT.

V and J are TRBV9 and TRBJ1-6, with D uncertain. This CDR3 has 15 residues. Germline lookup yields CDR1 SGDLS and CDR2 YYNGEE. Between the trimmed V and J ends, which lost 0 bases and 7 bases, there was a span of 11 bases. The CDR3 here is CASSVGPGGNSPLHF. In DNA, the CDR3 is TGTGCCAGCAGCGTAGGGCCCGGAGGGAATTCACCCCTCCACTTT.

The rearrangement joins TRBV5-5 to TRBJ2-7; weak D call: TRBD1 (6 bases). There are 17 residues in the CDR3. Deletions cut 0 bases from V and 7 bases from J, with 23 bases between. Germline assignment: CDR1 SGHKS and CDR2 YYEKEE (reference sequence). Here the CDR3 DNA reads TGTGCCAGCAGCTTGGCCGGCTTCGGACAGCCAGCTAGAGAGCAGTACTTC. Translation: CASSLAGFGQPAREQYF.

This rearrangement joins TRBV19 to TRBJ1-1; D is perhaps TRBD1 (6 bases). In germline, CDR1 is LNHDA, CDR2 SQIVND (reference sequence). Between the trimmed V and J ends, which lost 6 bases and 4 bases, there was a span of 12 bases. The CDR3 covers 13 residues. The CDR3 sequence: CASRGGGATEAFF. The CDR3 DNA sequence: TGTGCCAGTAGAGGGGGGGGAGCCACTGAAGCTTTCTTT.

This sequence joins TRBV18 and TRBJ2-1, with TRBD2 matching over 9 bases. J was trimmed by 0 bases and V by 3 bases; bases with no gene match: 3. Germline CDR1 is KGHSH and CDR2 is LQKENI. This CDR3 is built from 16 residues. The CDR3 protein is CASSPTSGISYNEQFF. The CDR3 DNA is TGTGCCAGCTCACCGACTAGCGGCATCTCCTACAATGAGCAGTTCTTC.

The chain combines TRBV19 with TRBJ1-4; D remains ambiguous. The CDR3 spans 14 residues. V was clipped by 6 bases and J by 0 bases, with 8 bases between them. Germline lookup yields CDR1 LNHDA and CDR2 SQIVND (reference sequence). DNA for the CDR3: TGTGCCAGTAGCGAACAGCCAACTAATGAAAAACTGTTTTTT. Amino acid sequence: CASSEQPTNEKLFF.

The genes are TRBV7-2 and TRBJ2-7; 9 bases fit TRBD1. Unmatched junction bases numbered 4, after V lost 5 bases and J lost 2 bases. Germline CDR1 SGHTA, CDR2 FQGNSA. The CDR3 spans 14 residues. The CDR3 is CASSLRTGAYEQYF. CDR3 DNA: TGTGCCAGCAGCCTTCGGACAGGGGCCTACGAGCAGTACTTC.

This clone showed up just a few times. The chain recombines TRBV2 with TRBJ2-7; TRBD1 might be the D (5 bases). V lost 6 bases and J lost 0, with 12 bases in between. This CDR3 region has 14 residues. CDR1 is SNHLY, CDR2 FYNNEI, per germline. CDR3 loop: CASSNWGSSYEQYF. The CDR3 coding sequence is TGTGCCAGCAGCAACTGGGGCAGCTCCTACGAGCAGTACTTC.

The chain joins TRBV9 to TRBJ1-4; D is possibly TRBD1 (5 bases). Trimming took off 4 bases at V and 3 bases at J, with 13 bases between the two ends. Germline loops: CDR1 SGDLS, CDR2 YYNGEE. CDR3 size: 15 residues. CDR3 nucleotide sequence: TGTGCCAGCAGCCCTCGACAGTATGCTAATGAAAAACTGTTTTTT. This gives the protein CASSPRQYANEKLFF.

The chain is built from TRBV10-3 and TRBJ2-1; 10 bases line up with TRBD2. Trimming took 8 bases from V and 0 from J; bases not matched to a gene: 4. Germline lookup yields CDR1 ENHRY and CDR2 SYGVKD. The CDR3 consists of 15 residues. CDR3 bases: TGTGCCATCGGGGCTAGCGGGAGCTCCTACAATGAGCAGTTCTTC. As protein: CAIGASGSSYNEQFF.

The V gene is TRBV11-2, the J gene TRBJ1-2, with D maybe TRBD1 (6 bases). The V and J ends lost 0 bases and 3 bases respectively, with 11 bases between them. The CDR3 consists of 15 residues. Germline loops: CDR1 SGHAT, CDR2 FQNNGV. The CDR3 DNA follows: TGTGCCAGCAGCTTAGATGGGGGCCCGGACTATGGCTACACCTTC. This codes for CASSLDGGPDYGYTF.

V is TRBV5-1 and J is TRBJ2-7, with 7 positions matching TRBD2. This CDR3 region has 16 residues. CDR1 is SGHRS and CDR2 is YFSETQ in the germline V gene. V gave up 3 bases and J gave up 0 bases; unmatched junction bases: 9. The CDR3 nucleotides are TGCGCCAGCAGCTCCCTCAGGGCGGGGGACTCCTACGAGCAGTACTTC. Encoded protein: CASSSLRAGDSYEQYF.

This chain's CDR3 is CASSLNQRGVYEQYF. The CDR3 region has the DNA TGTGCCAGCAGCTTGAACCAACGGGGTGTTTACGAGCAGTACTTC. This chain connects TRBV5-4 to TRBJ2-7; a possible D gene is TRBD2 (5 bases). V was cut by 1 base and J by 4 bases, with 15 bases left in between. CDR1 is SGHNT, CDR2 YYREEE, per germline (reference sequence). The CDR3 spans 15 residues.

The chain joins TRBV18 to TRBJ2-7; 14 bases are a match to TRBD2. CDR1 and CDR2 from the germline V gene are KGHSH and LQKENI. J was trimmed by 5 bases and V by 6 bases; bases with no gene match: 6. This CDR3 comprises 15 residues. In DNA form, the CDR3 reads TGTGCCAGCTCTCCCGGGACTAGCGGGAGACACGAGCAGTACTTC. Protein sequence: CASSPGTSGRHEQYF.

This clone was counted between two and nine times. The chain joins TRBV19 to TRBJ2-5, with D possibly being TRBD2 (6 bases). The DNA end is a closer match to TRBJ2-7, so the J assignment may be wrong. Per germline, CDR1 LNHDA and CDR2 SQIVND (reference sequence). This CDR3 has 13 amino acids. The CDR3 bases are TGTGCCAGTAGTATAAGCGGGCCTTCCGAGCAGTACTTC. Translating it yields CASSISGPSEQYF.

The rearrangement links TRBV6-1 to TRBJ2-7; D is uncertain. Germline CDR1 and CDR2: MNHNS and SASEGT. The CDR3 loop spans 11 amino acids. Trimming stripped 7 bases from V and 3 bases from J, with 7 bases between. CDR3 amino acids: CASIYLYEQYF. The CDR3 region has the DNA TGTGCCAGCATCTACCTCTACGAGCAGTACTTC.

This chain joins TRBV9 and TRBJ1-2; D unresolved. The length of the CDR3 is 13 residues. Trimming cost V 0 bases and J 6 bases, with 9 bases left between them. Germline V lookup: CDR1 SGDLS, CDR2 YYNGEE. CDR3 bases: TGTGCCAGCAGCGTAGACACCCTGCATGGCTACACCTTC. Amino acid sequence: CASSVDTLHGYTF.

V is TRBV5-1 and J is TRBJ2-7; 9 positions agree with TRBD2. The CDR3 is 15 residues long. Looked up from germline, CDR1 is SGHRS and CDR2 is YFSETQ. The V and J ends lost 0 bases and 5 bases, in that order; junction bases with no gene match: 6. This CDR3 is CASSLVVAGEDEQYF. DNA for the CDR3: TGCGCCAGCAGCTTGGTCGTAGCGGGAGAAGACGAGCAGTACTTC.

CDR3 in amino acids: CASGSGPGTGGYEQYF. The CDR3 nucleotides are TGTGCTAGTGGTTCCGGCCCCGGGACAGGGGGCTACGAGCAGTACTTC. The chain has TRBV12-5 and TRBJ2-7, with 11 bases that match TRBD1. The ends lost 4 bases at V and 3 bases at J; junction bases unmatched: 8. CDR1 is LGHNT, CDR2 FRNRAP, per germline. This CDR3 spans 16 amino acids. The variable domain in full, completed from reference TRBV12-5 and TRBJ2-7, reads DARVTQTPRHKVTEMGQEVTMRCQPILGHNTVFWYRQTMMQGLELLAYFRNRAPLDDSGMPKDRFSAEMPDATLATLKIQPSEPRDSAVYFCASGSGPGTGGYEQYFGPGTRLTVT.

The rearrangement uses TRBV7-8 and TRBJ1-1; D remains ambiguous. CDR1 SGHVS and CDR2 FQNEAQ come from the germline V gene. Trimming shortened V by 2 bases and J by 5 bases, and 12 bases separated the two germline ends. This CDR3 spans 14 amino acids. In nucleotides, the CDR3 is TGTGCCAGCAGCTTAAACCCGGGATTGACTGAAGCTTTCTTT. As protein: CASSLNPGLTEAFF.

CDR3 in amino acids: CATSNSLFTDTQYF. The CDR3 DNA follows: TGTGCCACCAGCAACTCTCTCTTCACAGATACGCAGTATTTT. The chain is built from TRBV15 and TRBJ2-3; no clear D gene. Germline loops: CDR1 LNHNV, CDR2 YYDKDF (reference sequence). The CDR3 is 14 amino acids. Trimming pared 4 bases from V and 2 bases from J, leaving 10 bases between.

This clone came up a few times. J is TRBJ2-1 and V is TRBV11-3, with 15 positions matching TRBD2. This CDR3 has 15 residues. In germline, CDR1 is SGHNT, CDR2 YENEEA. With V trimmed by 5 bases and J by 7 bases, 3 bases remained unmatched. CDR3 DNA sequence: TGTGCCAGCAGCCCGGGGACTAGCGGGGGGAATGAGCAGTTCTTC. The encoded protein is CASSPGTSGGNEQFF.

J is TRBJ2-3 and V is TRBV19; 9 bases are shared with TRBD1. Germline CDR1 is LNHDA and CDR2 is SQIVND (reference sequence). Trimming cost V 5 bases and J 3 bases; bases outside gene matches: 6. The CDR3 has 15 residues. The CDR3 DNA sequence: TGTGCCAGTAGTCCGGGACAGGGAGAGACAGATACGCAGTATTTT. Translation: CASSPGQGETDTQYF.